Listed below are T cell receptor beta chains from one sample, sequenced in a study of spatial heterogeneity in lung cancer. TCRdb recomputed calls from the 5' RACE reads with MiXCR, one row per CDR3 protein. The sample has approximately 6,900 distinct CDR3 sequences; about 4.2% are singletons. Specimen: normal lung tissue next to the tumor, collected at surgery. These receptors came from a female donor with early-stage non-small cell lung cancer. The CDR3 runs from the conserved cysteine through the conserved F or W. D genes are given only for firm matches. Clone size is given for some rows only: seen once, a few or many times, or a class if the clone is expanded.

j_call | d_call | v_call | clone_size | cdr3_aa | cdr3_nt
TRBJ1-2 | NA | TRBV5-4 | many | CASSVGASYGYTF | TGTGCCAGCAGCGTGGGAGCGTCTTATGGCTACACCTTC
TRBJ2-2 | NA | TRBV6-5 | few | CASSYAGLNTGELFF | TGTGCCAGCAGTTACGCGGGGCTAAACACCGGGGAGCTGTTTTTT
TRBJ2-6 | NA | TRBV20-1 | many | CSATVSGANVLTF | TGCAGTGCTACAGTGTCTGGGGCCAACGTCCTGACTTTC
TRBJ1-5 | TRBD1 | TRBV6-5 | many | CASRRGQGLRQPQHF | TGTGCCAGCAGACGGGGACAGGGTCTGAGGCAGCCCCAGCATTTT
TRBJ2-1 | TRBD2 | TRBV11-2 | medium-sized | CASSLGLAGGYNEQFF | TGTGCCAGCAGCTTGGGGCTAGCGGGGGGGTACAATGAGCAGTTCTTC
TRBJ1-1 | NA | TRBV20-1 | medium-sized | CSASQQLNTEAFF | TGCAGTGCTAGCCAACAGTTGAACACTGAAGCTTTCTTT
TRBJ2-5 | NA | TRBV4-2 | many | CASSPSLERETQYF | TGTGCCAGCAGCCCTAGCCTCGAGAGGGAGACCCAGTACTTC
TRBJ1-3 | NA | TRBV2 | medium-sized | CATKEGSPGNTIYF | TGTGCCACCAAAGAAGGGTCACCTGGAAACACCATATATTTT
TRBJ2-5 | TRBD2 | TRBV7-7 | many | CASSRGGGAEETQYF | TGTGCCAGCAGCCGAGGCGGGGGGGCCGAAGAGACCCAGTACTTC
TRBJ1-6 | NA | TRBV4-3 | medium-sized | CASSQEEDSPLHF | TGCGCCAGCAGCCAAGAGGAGGATTCACCCCTCCACTTT
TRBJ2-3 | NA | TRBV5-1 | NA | CASSLLPGDTQYF | TGCGCCAGCAGCTTGCTCCCTGGGGATACGCAGTATTTT
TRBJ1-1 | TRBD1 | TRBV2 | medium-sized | CASNRDRVSGEAFF | TGTGCCAGTAACAGGGACAGGGTGTCGGGGGAAGCTTTCTTT
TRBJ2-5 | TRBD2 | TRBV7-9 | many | CASSLERGGVEETQYF | TGTGCCAGCAGCTTAGAGCGGGGGGGCGTGGAGGAGACCCAGTACTTC
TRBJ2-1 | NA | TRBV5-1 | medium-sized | CASSPSNNEQFF | TGCGCCAGCAGCCCCTCCAACAATGAGCAGTTCTTC
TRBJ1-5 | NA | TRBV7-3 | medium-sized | CASSTTVGQPQHF | TGTGCCAGCAGCACTACAGTGGGTCAGCCCCAGCATTTT
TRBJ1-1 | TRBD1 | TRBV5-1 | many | CASSSGQGFTEAFF | TGCGCCAGCAGCTCGGGACAGGGATTTACTGAAGCTTTCTTT
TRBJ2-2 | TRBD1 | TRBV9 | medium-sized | CASSHQGVNTGELFF | TGTGCCAGCAGCCACCAGGGGGTTAACACCGGGGAGCTGTTTTTT
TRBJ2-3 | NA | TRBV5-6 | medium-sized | CASSLGSAGGTDTQYF | TGTGCCAGCAGCTTGGGGAGCGCAGGGGGCACAGATACGCAGTATTTT
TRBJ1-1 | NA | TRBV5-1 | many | CASSLSAGSTEAFF | TGCGCCAGCAGCTTGTCCGCAGGGAGCACTGAAGCTTTCTTT
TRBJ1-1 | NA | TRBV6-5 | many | CASSAGMVGDTEAFF | TGTGCCAGCAGCGCAGGGATGGTGGGGGACACTGAAGCTTTCTTT
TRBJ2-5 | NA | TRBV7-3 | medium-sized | CASSLYSTPQETQYF | TGTGCCAGCAGCTTATATTCGACCCCTCAAGAGACCCAGTACTTC
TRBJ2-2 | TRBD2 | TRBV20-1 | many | CSARGHSGTTNTGELFF | TGCAGTGCTAGAGGTCACTCCGGGACTACGAACACCGGGGAGCTGTTTTTT
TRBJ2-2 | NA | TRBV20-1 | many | CSARTSITGELFF | TGCAGTGCTAGAACTAGCATCACCGGGGAGCTGTTTTTT
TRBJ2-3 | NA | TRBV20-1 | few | CSARGVASTDTQYF | TGCAGTGCCCGTGGCGTGGCCAGCACAGATACGCAGTATTTT
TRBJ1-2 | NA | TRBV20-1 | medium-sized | CSARTSYGYTF | TGCAGTGCTAGAACCAGCTATGGCTACACCTTC
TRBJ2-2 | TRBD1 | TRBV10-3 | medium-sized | CAIRTGRNTGELFF | TGTGCCATCCGGACAGGGAGGAACACCGGGGAGCTGTTTTTT
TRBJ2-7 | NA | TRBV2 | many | CASAREGSVSYEQYF | TGTGCCAGCGCGAGGGAAGGGAGCGTCTCCTACGAGCAGTACTTC
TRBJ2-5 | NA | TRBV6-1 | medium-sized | CASSSPGRGTETQYF | TGTGCCAGCAGTTCTCCGGGCCGCGGTACAGAGACCCAGTACTTC
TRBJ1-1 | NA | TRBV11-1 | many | CASSLARAGSTEAFF | TGTGCCAGCAGCTTAGCGCGAGCGGGTTCGACTGAAGCTTTCTTT
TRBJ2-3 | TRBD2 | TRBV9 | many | CASSVAPLAGGRADTQYF | TGTGCCAGCAGCGTAGCCCCCCTAGCGGGGGGGCGGGCAGATACGCAGTATTTT
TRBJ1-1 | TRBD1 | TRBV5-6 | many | CASSLGSGQGNTEAFF | TGTGCCAGCAGCTTGGGATCAGGACAGGGGAACACTGAAGCTTTCTTT
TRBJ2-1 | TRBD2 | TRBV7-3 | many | CASSLIAGYNEQFF | TGTGCCAGCAGCTTGATAGCGGGGTACAATGAGCAGTTCTTC
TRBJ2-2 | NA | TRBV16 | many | CASSESPGGELFF | TGTGCCAGCAGCGAAAGCCCTGGCGGGGAGCTGTTTTTT
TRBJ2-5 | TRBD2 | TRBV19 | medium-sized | CASSGGVKETQYF | TGTGCCAGTAGTGGGGGGGTAAAAGAGACCCAGTACTTC
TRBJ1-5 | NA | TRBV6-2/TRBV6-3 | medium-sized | CASNGRAPDQPQHF | TGTGCCAGCAACGGCAGGGCTCCGGATCAGCCCCAGCATTTT